The 19 T cell receptor beta chains in this list originate from one sample, sequenced in a study of regulatory T cells in long-lasting Graves disease. Relying on iRepertoire HTBI primers and Arm-PCR of CDR3 regions, the team built TCR beta libraries. TCRdb reanalysed the multiplex PCR reads using MiXCR and keeps one entry per CDR3 protein. Found here are roughly 520,000 distinct CDR3 sequences, around 13% of them singletons; the top ten hold over 7%. Described time point: newly diagnosed GD, antithyroid drugs for less than 3 months. RNA isolated from PBMCs was used to make the TCR library. The same data also went into a second study, on T cells in Graves' hyperthyroidism and ophthalmopathy.

The sequences come from peripheral blood mononuclear cells (PBMCs), collected at new diagnosis, from a patient treated with antithyroid drugs. The receptors originated from a woman in her twenties or thirties with Graves disease.

This clonotype was found many times. The J gene is TRBJ2-3, the V gene TRBV28; tentative D call: TRBD2 (7 bases). V was pared by 11 bases and J by 4 bases, with 22 bases between. This CDR3 is built from 15 residues. CDR1 is MDHEN and CDR2 is SYDVKM in the germline V gene. The CDR3 nucleotides are TGTGCCTCAGAGGAGGGGGGGGCTCGGGCAGATACGCAGTATTTT. This translates into CASEEGGARADTQYF.

This clonotype appeared once. Just one base apart from a much larger clone, this may be a read error. A read error is likely, as this CDR3 ends without the conserved phenylalanine or tryptophan. The rearrangement joins TRBV9 to TRBJ2-7; weak D call: TRBD1 (6 bases). The CDR3 extends over 15 amino acids. Trimming removed 4 bases at V and 10 bases at J, with 24 bases between. Germline CDR1 and CDR2: SGDLS and YYNGEE. The CDR3 loop reads CASSPRDKFLEEQYS. CDR3 bases: TGTGCCAGCAGCCCCCGGGACAAATTTCTGGAGGAACAGTACTCC.

The rearrangement uses TRBV5-6 and TRBJ2-1; D is possibly TRBD2 (5 bases). Germline assignment: CDR1 SGHDT and CDR2 YYEEEE. There are 17 residues in the CDR3. V was trimmed by 0 bases and J by 2 bases, leaving 15 bases between them. The CDR3 coding sequence is TGTGCCAGCAGCTTGGCCTCCGGACTGGAGCCCTACAATGAGCAGTTCTTC. This gives the protein CASSLASGLEPYNEQFF.

This chain joins TRBV7-9 and TRBJ2-3, with D hard to call. The CDR3 contains 15 residues. Germline V CDR1 and CDR2: SEHNR, FQNEAQ (reference sequence). Trimming left V 3 bases short and J 6 bases short, with 16 bases between. CDR3 nucleotides: TGTGCCAGCAGCTTCAGCAGTCCAACCGTCGATACGCAGTATTTT. Translation gives CASSFSSPTVDTQYF.

This clonotype was recorded at least ten times. V and J are TRBV4-1 and TRBJ2-7; no definite D call. Trimming took 2 bases from V and 6 from J, leaving 11 bases between them. Germline CDR1 is MGHRA and CDR2 is YSYEKL. The CDR3 runs 13 residues. CDR3 nucleotide sequence: TGCGCCAGCAGCCAATGGATCGGGCTCGAGCAGTACTTC. Protein: CASSQWIGLEQYF.

This clonotype was detected a few times. Here the CDR3 reads CASSLDTAPYTF. The CDR3, as DNA: TGTGCCAGCAGCTTAGACACAGCTCCCTACACCTTC. The genes are TRBV7-2 and TRBJ1-2; no clear D gene. Trimming removed 1 base from V and 10 bases from J, with 10 bases in between. The CDR3 is 12 amino acids. Germline V CDR1 and CDR2: SGHTA, FQGNSA.

The rearrangement links TRBV28 to TRBJ2-7; D could derive from TRBD1 or TRBD2 (5 bases each). V gave up 7 bases and J gave up 0 bases, with 13 bases separating them. In germline, CDR1 is MDHEN, CDR2 SYDVKM. The CDR3 is made up of 14 amino acids. The CDR3 protein is CASTSWGSSYEQYF. The CDR3 coding sequence is TGTGCCAGCACTTCGTGGGGGTCCTCCTACGAGCAGTACTTC. The complete variable domain, with remaining parts taken from reference TRBV28 and TRBJ2-7, reads DVKVTQSSRYLVKRTGEKVFLECVQDMDHENMFWYRQDPGLGLRLIYFSYDVKMKEKGDIPEGYSVSREKKERFSLILESASTNQTSMYLCASTSWGSSYEQYFGPGTRLTVT.

This clonotype showed up many times. This chain links TRBV5-1 with TRBJ2-7; D gene unclear. Trimming cost V 1 base and J 1 base, with 9 bases left between them. The CDR3 spans 14 residues. Germline values: CDR1 SGHRS, CDR2 YFSETQ. The CDR3 DNA follows: TGCGCCAGCAGCTTGAGCACCGGTTCCTACGAGCAGTACTTC. Its protein product is CASSLSTGSYEQYF. The complete variable domain, with remaining parts taken from reference TRBV5-1 and TRBJ2-7, reads KAGVTQTPRYLIKTRGQQVTLSCSPISGHRSVSWYQQTPGQGLQFLFEYFSETQRNKGNFPGRFSGRQFSNSRSEMNVSTLELGDSALYLCASSLSTGSYEQYFGPGTRLTVT.

This clonotype was counted ten times or more. V usage is TRBV18 and J usage is TRBJ2-1; 7 positions match TRBD2. V was pared by 2 bases and J by 6 bases, with 10 bases of the junction left unmatched. The CDR3 extends over 16 amino acids. CDR1 KGHSH and CDR2 LQKENI come from the germline V gene. The DNA of the CDR3 is TGTGCCAGCTCACCAAGGATTGCGGGAGCCCTCAATGAGCAGTTCTTC. Its protein product is CASSPRIAGALNEQFF.

Concerning this clonotype: Relative to the germline gene, one junction end is altered; a read error may explain this. The rearrangement joins TRBV9 to TRBJ1-2, with TRBD1 identical over 7 bases. CDR1 SGDLS and CDR2 YYNGEE come from the germline V gene. The CDR3 loop spans 13 amino acids. The CDR3 reads CATSVLRGSGYTF. The CDR3 DNA follows: TGTGCCACCAGCGTCCTCAGGGGGAGCGGCTACACCTTC.

This clonotype was recorded at least ten times. This sequence joins TRBV19 and TRBJ1-1, with no clear D. V was trimmed by 1 base and J by 2 bases, leaving 8 bases between them. This CDR3 comprises 14 residues. Looked up from germline, CDR1 is LNHDA and CDR2 is SQIVND (reference sequence). The CDR3, as DNA: TGTGCCAGTAGTATAGGATACGGAAACACTGAAGCTTTCTTT. This codes for CASSIGYGNTEAFF.

This rearrangement joins TRBV7-8 to TRBJ2-7, with D perhaps being TRBD1 or TRBD2 (5 bases each). CDR3 length equals 16 residues. V was clipped by 3 bases and J by 2 bases, with 17 bases between them. CDR1 is SGHVS and CDR2 is FQNEAQ in the germline V gene. This CDR3 reads CASSFSGTARAYEQYF. For the CDR3, the DNA is TGTGCCAGCAGCTTTTCCGGGACGGCAAGGGCCTACGAGCAGTACTTC.

This clonotype was detected many times. The chain links TRBV28 to TRBJ2-3; no definite D call. The CDR3 spans 17 residues. The V end lost 4 bases, the J end lost 6 bases, and 23 bases lay between the germline ends. Germline V CDR1 and CDR2: MDHEN, SYDVKM. The CDR3 nucleotides read TGTGCCAGCAGTTCAACGATGGTATTCCACAATGTGGATACGCAGTATTTT. Translated: CASSSTMVFHNVDTQYF. Supplemented by reference TRBV28 and TRBJ2-3, the full variable domain reads DVKVTQSSRYLVKRTGEKVFLECVQDMDHENMFWYRQDPGLGLRLIYFSYDVKMKEKGDIPEGYSVSREKKERFSLILESASTNQTSMYLCASSSTMVFHNVDTQYFGPGTRLTVL.

This clonotype was recorded many times. The chain joins TRBV3-1 to TRBJ2-7; no clear D. The CDR3 is 11 residues long. CDR1 is LGHDT and CDR2 is YNNKEL in the germline V gene (reference sequence). Between the trimmed V and J ends, which lost 2 bases and 5 bases, there was a span of 4 bases. The CDR3, as DNA: TGTGCCAGCAGCCAACGTAACGAGCAGTACTTC. It codes for CASSQRNEQYF.

Ten or more counts support this clonotype. This rearrangement joins TRBV19 to TRBJ1-6, with 8 bases aligning to TRBD1. V shed 4 bases, J shed 9 bases, and the junction held 14 bases outside the gene matches. Germline V gene lookup returns CDR1 LNHDA and CDR2 SQIVND (reference sequence). This CDR3 has 17 amino acids. The CDR3 here is CASSTSLWTGISSPLHF. CDR3 nucleotide sequence: TGTGCCAGTAGTACTTCACTCTGGACAGGGATAAGTTCACCCCTCCACTTT.

This clonotype has more than one count but fewer than ten. V is TRBV19 and J is TRBJ2-2; 10 bases map to TRBD2. The J segment lost 6 bases and the V segment lost 5 bases, leaving 12 bases of the junction unmatched. Germline CDR1 reads LNHDA; CDR2 reads SQIVND (reference sequence). CDR3 size: 17 residues. The CDR3 DNA follows: TGTGCCAGTAGTCCAAGGGCTAGCGGGAGTTTTCCCGGGGAGCTGTTTTTT. This translates into CASSPRASGSFPGELFF.

The rearrangement links TRBV19 to TRBJ1-2, with TRBD1 identical over 7 bases. The CDR3 spans 15 residues. Per germline, CDR1 LNHDA and CDR2 SQIVND (reference sequence). Unmatched junction bases numbered 10, after V lost 6 bases and J lost 3 bases. As DNA, the CDR3 is TGTGCCAGTAGCCGCAGGGGGAGGATAGACTATGGCTACACCTTC. Translated: CASSRRGRIDYGYTF.

In its sample, this clonotype was seen a few times. The chain has TRBV4-2 and TRBJ2-2; D may match TRBD1 or TRBD2 (6 bases each). Germline V gene sequence: CDR1 LGHNA, CDR2 YNFKEQ. This CDR3 spans 16 amino acids. Trimming took off 5 bases at V and 5 bases at J, with 18 bases between the two ends. The CDR3 DNA reads as TGTGCCAGCAGCTCCCAGTCGGGGGCGCGGACCGGGGAGCTGTTTTTT. This encodes CASSSQSGARTGELFF.

V gene TRBV7-9 combines with J gene TRBJ1-2; no clear D gene. V was shortened by 5 bases and J by 4 bases, with 14 bases between the two germline ends. CDR3 length equals 14 residues. The germline V gene has CDR1 SEHNR and CDR2 FQNEAQ (reference sequence). CDR3 bases: TGTGCCAGCAGCCCCCGAGTGCAGACCTATGGCTACACCTTC. This codes for CASSPRVQTYGYTF. Filled out from reference TRBV7-9 and TRBJ1-2, the complete variable domain reads DTGVSQNPRHKITKRGQNVTFRCDPISEHNRLYWYRQTLGQGPEFLTYFQNEAQLEKSRLLSDRFSAERPKGSFSTLEIQRTEQGDSAMYLCASSPRVQTYGYTFGSGTRLTVV.